These 2 T cell receptor beta chains share one sample of origin, sequenced in a study of T cell responses to AZD1222 COVID-19 vaccine (TCRdb year 2021). Libraries were constructed by the immunoSEQ multiplex PCR assay. In TCRdb, the immuneACCESS table is reduced to in-frame sequences with V and J assigned. These tables do not hold every clone; where another copy was compared, an unresolved V gene accounts for under half, and the others remain unexplained. The sample table records roughly 100,000 clones; roughly 82% of these occur just once. The ten most abundant clones make up 4% to 6% of the sample. This specimen's time point label, interpreted: baseline before first vaccination. The sequencing used peripheral blood, collected on day 0 of AZD1222 vaccination. These TCRs come from an adult in good health.

This clone occurred once. The chain recombines TRBV6-6 with TRBJ1-4; no reliable D call. Trimming removed 7 bases at V and 8 bases at J, with 17 bases between. CDR1 MNHNY and CDR2 SVGAGI come from the germline V gene (reference sequence). The CDR3 contains 14 residues. The CDR3 here is CASTETGPDEKLFF. The CDR3, as DNA: TGTGCCAGCACTGAAACCGGGCCAGACGAAAAACTGTTTTTT.

V usage is TRBV7-9 and J usage is TRBJ2-3; perhaps TRBD1 as D (5 bases). This CDR3 contains 17 residues. The ends were cut back, 3 bases at V and 3 bases at J, with 19 bases in the middle. CDR1 is SEHNR and CDR2 is FQNEAQ in the germline V gene (reference sequence). The CDR3 bases are TGTGCCAGCAGCTTCTTGCTGGGGCAGGTTGGAACAGATACGCAGTATTTT. Translation: CASSFLLGQVGTDTQYF.